Following are 30 T cell receptor beta chains from one sample sequenced in a study of B cell selection in AIRE deficiency (dated by TCRdb to the late 2010s). For sorting, regulatory T cells were defined as CD4+CD25hiCD127low/negative cells. The receptor library was made with the immunoSEQ multiplex PCR assay. The source is immuneACCESS, and TCRdb retained only in-frame sequences with V and J called. Part of the clones is not carried over; for the studies checked, unresolved V genes explain less than half of this, and the remainder is unexplained. The sample data list about 21,000 clones, and approximately 94% of these were observed just once. Of the sample, roughly 2% is held by the ten largest clones. Sequencing used Tregs sorted from PBMCs. All receptors derive from a human donor with AIRE deficiency.

The genes are TRBV10-3 and TRBJ2-7; perhaps TRBD2 as D (6 bases). The CDR3 totals 15 residues. Trimming cost V 11 bases and J 1 base, with 21 bases left between them. Germline CDR1 is ENHRY and CDR2 is SYGVKD. The CDR3 sequence: CAALEGQGGSYEQYF. DNA of the CDR3: TGTGCCGCTCTAGAAGGGCAGGGAGGATCCTACGAGCAGTACTTC.

The chain couples TRBV18 to TRBJ2-5; D might be TRBD1 (5 bases). The V end was cut by 4 bases, the J end by 4 bases, with 10 bases between. The germline CDR1 and CDR2 sequences are KGHSH and LQKENI. The CDR3 consists of 13 residues. The CDR3 DNA sequence: TGTGCCAGCTCACAGTATACAGGAGAGACCCAGTACTTC. It yields the protein CASSQYTGETQYF.

The rearrangement uses TRBV6-1 and TRBJ2-7; D is possibly TRBD2 (5 bases). From germline, CDR1 is MNHNS and CDR2 SASEGT. Trimming removed 7 bases from V and 1 base from J, with 14 bases in between. The CDR3 has 14 amino acids. The CDR3 coding sequence is TGTGCCAGCACCAAAGCGGCAGGTTCCTACGAGCAGTACTTC. This codes for CASTKAAGSYEQYF.

V and J are TRBV5-1 and TRBJ2-3, with D unclear. This CDR3 region has 15 residues. Germline V gene sequence: CDR1 SGHRS, CDR2 YFSETQ. The V and J ends lost 2 bases and 1 base respectively, with 11 bases between them. The DNA for the CDR3 is TGCGCCAGCAGCTTCGCGGTCAGAGGCACAGATACGCAGTATTTT. Amino acid sequence: CASSFAVRGTDTQYF.

The chain joins TRBV19 to TRBJ2-5, with 11 positions matching TRBD2. V lost 2 bases to trimming and J lost 4 bases; unmatched junction nucleotides: 3. The CDR3 spans 15 residues. Germline CDR1 and CDR2: LNHDA and SQIVND (reference sequence). Written as DNA, the CDR3 is TGTGCCAGTAGTATAAGAACTAGCGGGAGAGAGACCCAGTACTTC. This codes for CASSIRTSGRETQYF.

The chain combines TRBV18 with TRBJ1-1, with D perhaps TRBD1 (5 bases). This CDR3 contains 14 residues. Germline loops: CDR1 KGHSH, CDR2 LQKENI. V lost 3 bases, J lost 5 bases, and 13 bases lay in between. The CDR3 protein is CASSPLRERTEAFF. Written as DNA, the CDR3 is TGTGCCAGCTCACCGCTCAGGGAGAGGACTGAAGCTTTCTTT.

The chain couples TRBV9 to TRBJ1-6; D gene unclear. This CDR3 has 15 residues. Trimming stripped 1 base from V and 9 bases from J, with 14 bases between. Germline values: CDR1 SGDLS, CDR2 YYNGEE. CDR3 loop: CASSVTWTGTSPLHF. The CDR3, as DNA: TGTGCCAGCAGCGTAACGTGGACCGGCACTTCACCCCTCCACTTT.

The gene calls are TRBV4-1 and TRBJ2-3, with TRBD2 identical over 13 bases. J lost 8 bases, V lost 0 bases, and 11 bases had no gene match. The V gene's germline CDR1 is MGHRA and CDR2 YSYEKL. The CDR3 contains 18 residues. CDR3 sequence reads: CASSQDLQGLAGRVTQYF. For the CDR3, the DNA is TGCGCCAGCAGCCAAGATCTTCAGGGACTAGCGGGAAGGGTTACGCAGTATTTT.

This clone has only one observation. The CDR3 reads CASSPGFGIEKLFF. The DNA of the CDR3 is TGTGCCAGCAGCCCAGGGTTCGGGATTGAAAAACTGTTTTTT. The V gene is TRBV6-1, the J gene TRBJ1-4; D may be TRBD1 (5 bases). V was cut by 6 bases and J by 7 bases, with 15 bases left in between. Per the germline V gene, CDR1 is MNHNS and CDR2 is SASEGT. The CDR3 spans 14 residues.

The V call is TRBV11-2, the J call TRBJ1-2, with D possibly being TRBD1 (6 bases). This CDR3 contains 18 residues. Trimming removed 1 base from V and 4 bases from J, with 22 bases in between. CDR1 and CDR2 (germline): SGHAT, FQNNGV. The CDR3 coding sequence is TGTGCCAGCAGCTTAGGGGGGGCTGGCCGAAGACCCTTCTATGGCTACACCTTC. It translates to CASSLGGAGRRPFYGYTF. Supplemented by reference TRBV11-2 and TRBJ1-2, the full variable domain reads EAGVAQSPRYKIIEKRQSVAFWCNPISGHATLYWYQQILGQGPKLLIQFQNNGVVDDSQLPKDRFSAERLKGVDSTLKIQPAKLEDSAVYLCASSLGGAGRRPFYGYTFGSGTRLTVV.

This clone was seen only a few times. This rearrangement joins TRBV6-5 to TRBJ2-7; 12 bases match TRBD1. J was trimmed by 5 bases and V by 2 bases; bases with no gene match: 4. Germline V lookup: CDR1 MNHEY, CDR2 SVGAGI. The CDR3 consists of 15 residues. CDR3 sequence: CASSYTRDRGHEQYF. CDR3 DNA: TGTGCCAGCAGTTACACCCGGGACAGGGGGCACGAGCAGTACTTC.

The chain is built from TRBV7-2 and TRBJ1-3; D may be TRBD1 (6 bases). The CDR3 spans 13 residues. The germline CDR1 and CDR2 sequences are SGHTA and FQGNSA. V lost 3 bases to trimming and J lost 8 bases, with 11 bases between them. Here the CDR3 reads CASSFRGGDTIYF. CDR3 bases: TGTGCCAGCAGCTTTAGGGGGGGAGACACCATATATTTT.

In its sample, this clone was seen once. The chain has TRBV30 and TRBJ2-5; D tentatively fits TRBD1 or TRBD2 (6 bases each). The J call may be wrong; the DNA end is better matched by TRBJ2-7. This CDR3 has 14 amino acids. CDR1 and CDR2 (germline): GTSNPN, SVGIG (reference sequence). The CDR3: CAWSVGGRSYEQYF. As DNA, the CDR3 is TGTGCCTGGAGTGTAGGGGGGCGTTCCTACGAGCAGTACTTC.

The chain couples TRBV30 to TRBJ2-1; D is unclear. The germline CDR1 and CDR2 sequences are GTSNPN and SVGIG (reference sequence). Trimming took off 1 base at V and 9 bases at J, with 25 bases between the two ends. The CDR3 has 17 residues. The CDR3 protein is CAWSARRRWLTSVEQFF. Here the CDR3 DNA reads TGTGCCTGGAGTGCGCGACGTCGGTGGCTGACCTCCGTTGAGCAGTTCTTC. Full variable domain (remainder filled in from reference TRBV30 and TRBJ2-1): SQTIHQWPATLVQPVGSPLSLECTVEGTSNPNLYWYRQAAGRGLQLLFYSVGIGQISSEVPQNLSASRPQDRQFILSSKKLLLSDSGFYLCAWSARRRWLTSVEQFFGPGTRLTVL.

The rearrangement joins TRBV19 to TRBJ2-5, with 8 nucleotides matching TRBD2. The tail of the sequence fits TRBJ2-7 better, so the J call may be wrong. From germline, CDR1 is LNHDA and CDR2 SQIVND (reference sequence). CDR3 length: 14 amino acids. The CDR3 nucleotides read TGTGCCAGTAGACCTACTAGCGGCTCCTACGAGCAGTACTTC. It specifies CASRPTSGSYEQYF.

The V gene is TRBV18, the J gene TRBJ2-7; 14 bases are a match to TRBD2. Unmatched junction bases numbered 6, after V lost 2 bases and J lost 6 bases. In germline, CDR1 is KGHSH, CDR2 LQKENI. The CDR3 totals 16 residues. CDR3 bases: TGTGCCAGCTCACCATCGGGACTAGCGGGAGTCGGCGAGCAGTACTTC. Protein: CASSPSGLAGVGEQYF.

The V gene is TRBV5-1, the J gene TRBJ2-6, with unresolved D. The V gene lost 2 bases and the J gene lost 3 bases, with 3 bases spanning the gap. The CDR3 length is 13 residues. The germline CDR1 and CDR2 sequences are SGHRS and YFSETQ. This CDR3 reads CASSLVGANVLTF. CDR3 in DNA: TGCGCCAGCAGCTTAGTTGGGGCCAACGTCCTGACTTTC.

V gene TRBV9 combines with J gene TRBJ2-7, with 9 bases lining up with TRBD1. Germline trimming cut 4 bases from V and 3 bases from J; bases unmatched to any gene: 5. This CDR3 is 14 amino acids long. Germline loops: CDR1 SGDLS, CDR2 YYNGEE. The chain's CDR3 is CASSPRDRDYEQYF. The CDR3 bases are TGTGCCAGCAGCCCCCGGGACAGGGACTACGAGCAGTACTTC.

The chain couples TRBV28 to TRBJ2-7; the match to TRBD2 covers 9 bases. Germline loops: CDR1 MDHEN, CDR2 SYDVKM. Trimming cost V 1 base and J 2 bases; bases outside gene matches: 6. The CDR3 spans 16 residues. The CDR3 DNA is TGTGCCAGCAGTTTATTGATTAGCGGGAGCGCCTACGAGCAGTACTTC. Its protein product is CASSLLISGSAYEQYF.

In DNA, the CDR3 is TGCGCCAGCAGCCAGATAACTCGTTATGGCACAGATACGCAGTATTTT. Amino acid sequence: CASSQITRYGTDTQYF. The V and J genes are TRBV4-3 and TRBJ2-3; no clear D. Trimming stripped 3 bases from V and 1 base from J, with 14 bases between. The length of the CDR3 is 16 residues. Germline loops: CDR1 LGHNA, CDR2 YSLEER.

V usage is TRBV4-3 and J usage is TRBJ2-3; D tentatively reads TRBD1 or TRBD2 (5 bases each). The germline CDR1 and CDR2 sequences are LGHNA and YSLEER. With 4 bases removed from V and 6 bases from J, the gap between germline ends came to 11 bases. The CDR3 totals 13 residues. The CDR3 loop reads CASSRRQRDTQYF. CDR3 nucleotide sequence: TGCGCCAGCAGCCGAAGACAGCGGGATACGCAGTATTTT.

This chain connects TRBV11-3 to TRBJ2-5; D unclear. Looked up from germline, CDR1 is SGHNT and CDR2 is YENEEA. V was clipped by 5 bases and J by 2 bases, with 18 bases between them. CDR3 length: 16 residues. Written as DNA, the CDR3 is TGTGCCAGCAGCCGCCGCGGTGGCGCTGGACAAGAGACCCAGTACTTC. It yields the protein CASSRRGGAGQETQYF.

This chain links TRBV11-2 with TRBJ2-1; no definite D call. Looked up from germline, CDR1 is SGHAT and CDR2 is FQNNGV. Deletions cut 6 bases from V and 10 bases from J, with 10 bases between. The CDR3 runs 11 residues. The CDR3 reads CASSRYREQFF. CDR3 DNA sequence: TGTGCCAGCAGTAGGTATCGGGAGCAGTTCTTC.

The chain is built from TRBV10-3 and TRBJ1-1; 9 bases line up with TRBD1. This CDR3 comprises 12 residues. Looked up from germline, CDR1 is ENHRY and CDR2 is SYGVKD. The junction had 5 bases not matched to a gene; V was cut back by 10 bases and J by 5 bases. The CDR3 bases are TGTGCCACAGGGACAGGGCCGACTGAAGCTTTCTTT. Protein: CATGTGPTEAFF.

The V and J genes are TRBV5-4 and TRBJ2-1; the match to TRBD2 covers 13 bases. The CDR3 consists of 16 residues. Trimming cost V 8 bases and J 7 bases; bases outside gene matches: 12. Germline V CDR1 and CDR2: SGHNT, YYREEE (reference sequence). CDR3: CASSKLAGGLWNEQFF. CDR3 DNA: TGTGCCAGTAGCAAACTAGCGGGAGGGCTTTGGAATGAGCAGTTCTTC.

The V and J genes are TRBV19 and TRBJ2-1, with a tentative D call TRBD2 (5 bases). This CDR3 is 14 amino acids long. Trimming removed 4 bases from V and 5 bases from J, with 12 bases in between. Germline-derived CDR1 and CDR2 are LNHDA and SQIVND (reference sequence). The CDR3 sequence: CASSTQRTHNEQFF. CDR3 sequence (DNA): TGTGCCAGTAGTACCCAGCGGACCCACAATGAGCAGTTCTTC. Based on the CDR3 plus reference TRBV19 and TRBJ2-1, the full variable domain is DGGITQSPKYLFRKEGQNVTLSCEQNLNHDAMYWYRQDPGQGLRLIYYSQIVNDFQKGDIAEGYSVSREKKESFPLTVTSAQKNPTAFYLCASSTQRTHNEQFFGPGTRLTVL.

CDR3 in DNA: TGTGCCAGCAGTTACCCGACTGGGGGTCAGCAGTACTTC. Translation gives CASSYPTGGQQYF. The chain carries TRBV6-5 and TRBJ2-7; either TRBD1 or TRBD2 may supply D (5 bases each). The CDR3 runs to 13 residues. Germline V gene data show CDR1 as MNHEY and CDR2 as SVGAGI. Trimming took 2 bases from V and 8 from J, leaving 13 bases between them.

V usage is TRBV5-1 and J usage is TRBJ2-1; 10 positions match TRBD2. The CDR3 spans 15 residues. Germline V CDR1 and CDR2: SGHRS, YFSETQ. The J segment lost 4 bases and the V segment lost 7 bases, leaving 8 bases of the junction unmatched. The CDR3: CASRPGLAEYNEQFF. The CDR3 region has the DNA TGCGCCAGCCGCCCCGGACTAGCGGAATACAATGAGCAGTTCTTC.

The chain has TRBV6-5 and TRBJ2-3; tentatively, D is TRBD2 (6 bases). The CDR3 contains 15 residues. Germline V gene data show CDR1 as MNHEY and CDR2 as SVGAGI. V lost 0 bases and J lost 1, with 8 bases in between. CDR3 amino acids: CASSYSGGGTDTQYF. CDR3 bases: TGTGCCAGCAGTTACTCTGGCGGGGGCACAGATACGCAGTATTTT.

The rearrangement links TRBV20-1 to TRBJ2-7; D call uncertain. The V end lost 3 bases, the J end lost 5 bases, and 5 bases lay between the germline ends. This CDR3 is 10 amino acids long. Germline CDR1 is DFQATT and CDR2 is SNEGSKA (reference sequence). CDR3 sequence: CSASPHEQYF. The CDR3 bases are TGCAGTGCTAGTCCCCACGAGCAGTACTTC.